This TCR beta chain appears in the sequencing data of a study of shared clonotypes between healthy human individuals. Assay: immunoSEQ multiplex PCR; the TCRdb copy retains only in-frame clones and omits some. This sample has around 1.6 million clones, with 95% to 99% found just once. Study outcomes and limitations: Across a handful of donors, naive CD4 shared around 5.3%, naive CD8 about 3.2%, memory CD4 over 2%, memory CD8 more than 0.35%. There were few donors, and this limited the genetic and exposure-history diversity represented.

In germline, CDR1 is LNHDA, CDR2 SQIVND (reference sequence). V trimming: 0 bases; J trimming: 9 bases; junction bases outside the gene matches: 5. The CDR3 is 14 residues long. Details on this clone: Its antigen is still unknown.

Partitioning of CD4+ cells yielded a CD45RA+ naive subset and a CD45RA-negative memory subset. The rearrangement uses TRBV19 and TRBJ2-1, with 7 bases aligning to TRBD2. The TCR originated in a man aged 25 to 45 in good health. The sample consisted of naive CD4+ T cells sorted from blood. This sample's subset: CD45RA+ positively selected. This chain's CDR3 is CASSIERAGVEQFF. The CDR3 DNA reads TGTGCCAGTAGTATAGAGAGGGCGGGGGTTGAGCAGTTCTTC.